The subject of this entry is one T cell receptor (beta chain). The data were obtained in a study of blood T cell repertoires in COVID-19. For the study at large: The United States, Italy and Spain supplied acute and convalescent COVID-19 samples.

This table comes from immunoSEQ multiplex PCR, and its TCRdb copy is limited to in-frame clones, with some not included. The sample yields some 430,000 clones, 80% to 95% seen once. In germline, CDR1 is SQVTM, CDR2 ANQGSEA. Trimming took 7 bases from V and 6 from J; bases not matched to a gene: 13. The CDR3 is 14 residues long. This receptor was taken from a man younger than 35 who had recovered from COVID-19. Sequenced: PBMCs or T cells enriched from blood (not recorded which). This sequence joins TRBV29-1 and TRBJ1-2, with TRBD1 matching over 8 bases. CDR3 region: CSAGGTGTGDGYTF. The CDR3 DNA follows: TGCAGCGCCGGCGGAACCGGGACAGGAGATGGCTACACCTTC.